Described below is a single T cell receptor (beta chain) sequence and its context. Per the study methods: Counts of nucleated cells, estimated from reference gene primer amplification, were obtained. Generated by immunoSEQ multiplex PCR, the TCRdb table keeps only in-frame clones and is missing some. V and J calls plus clone size are reproduced from that table; the DNA served to infer D and trimming. The data show approximately 99,000 clones, with about 83% seen just once and just under 2% held by the top ten. The data are from a study of blood T cell repertoires in COVID-19. About the research overall: Some COVID-19 samples were acute and others convalescent; all came from the United States, Italy and Spain.

Sequences were obtained from peripheral blood. The TCR sequence derives from a man between 65 and 85 years old with active or convalescent COVID-19.

The CDR3 DNA sequence: TGTGCCAGCAGCCTCGGAGCGGGGACAGGGCTGTTTTTT. Translating it yields CASSLGAGTGLFF. V usage is TRBV14 and J usage is TRBJ1-4, with 9 bases aligning to TRBD1. The CDR3 is made up of 13 amino acids. Germline V gene data show CDR1 as SGHDN and CDR2 as FVKESK. V was pared by 4 bases and J by 14 bases, with 8 bases of the junction left unmatched.